A selection of T cell receptor beta chains follows, all from one sample in a study of T cell responses to AZD1222 COVID-19 vaccine. Assay: immunoSEQ multiplex PCR; the TCRdb copy retains only in-frame clones and omits some. The table records 150,000 or so clones, more than 85% of them present only once. Specimen: peripheral blood, collected on day 0 of AZD1222 vaccination. The receptors derive from an adult in good health. The CDR3 runs from the conserved cysteine through the conserved F or W. The order of the fields is V gene, D gene, CDR3 protein. A D gene is named only where the DNA matches it firmly.

TRBV11-2 | - | CASSPMGLTYEQYF
TRBV2 | TRBD2 | CASNSPAGGLKNEQFF
TRBV13 | TRBD1 | CASSPYDRETEAFF
TRBV5-1 | - | CASSLLATNEKLFF
TRBV4-1 | TRBD1 | CASSPGQGTMNTEAFF
TRBV7-2 | TRBD1 | CASSYRGTGGDRPQHF
TRBV6-7 | - | CASNVPGPVTGELFF
TRBV4-2 | - | CASSSSEGSSSEAFF
TRBV20-1 | - | CSAPVNTEAFF
TRBV7-9 | - | CASSLVSGAGGTDTQYF
TRBV7-2 | - | CASSSQDQAFF
TRBV10-1 | - | CASSESSSLGYTF
TRBV7-2 | - | CASSSTGGGGYTF
TRBV18 | - | CASSPLGIHSRGTEAFF
TRBV19 | - | CASSIQPATYEQYF
TRBV10-2 | - | CASSESRDNSPLHF
TRBV11-3 | TRBD1 | CASSLRQGTGANVLTF
TRBV4-1 | TRBD2 | CASSSLLAGGAFQETQYF
TRBV4-1 | - | CASSQGFKDSNQLQHF
TRBV6-2/TRBV6-3 | - | CASSSLTSPQHQPQHF
TRBV7-9 | - | CASSLNTARSGANVLTF
TRBV10-3 | - | CAISESGSGYEQYF
TRBV30 | - | CAWSLEPMNTEAFF